This entry lists 19 T cell receptor beta chains sequenced from one sample in a study of blood T cell repertoires in COVID-19. Clones were read by immunoSEQ multiplex PCR, and TCRdb kept only the in-frame ones, dropping some. The sample contains 150,000 to 200,000 clones, around 81% of which appear only once. The material sequenced was PBMCs or T cells enriched from blood (not recorded which). These receptors were collected from a man between 35 and 55 years old who had recovered from COVID-19.

The chain employs TRBV9 and TRBJ2-2; a possible D gene is TRBD1 (5 bases). The CDR3 totals 14 residues. V was pared by 0 bases and J by 7 bases, with 10 bases between. Germline CDR1 and CDR2: SGDLS and YYNGEE. The CDR3 DNA follows: TGTGCCAGCAGCGTAGAACCAGGGCGCGGGGAGCTGTTTTTT. Its protein product is CASSVEPGRGELFF.

The chain joins TRBV4-2 to TRBJ2-7; 12 positions agree with TRBD2. The CDR3 length is 17 residues. V lost 0 bases and J lost 0; bases outside the gene matches: 3. Germline lookup yields CDR1 LGHNA and CDR2 YNFKEQ. The chain's CDR3 is CASSQEGLAGRSYEQYF. The DNA of the CDR3 is TGTGCCAGCAGCCAAGAGGGACTAGCGGGTCGCTCCTACGAGCAGTACTTC.

The chain combines TRBV11-2 with TRBJ2-7; D perhaps matches TRBD1 (6 bases). The CDR3 runs to 14 residues. The germline gives CDR1 SGHAT, CDR2 FQNNGV. Trimming shortened V by 5 bases and J by 5 bases, and 16 bases separated the two germline ends. The CDR3 DNA is TGTGCCAGCAGCACACCCTCTCGACAGGACGAGCAGTACGTC. Translation: CASSTPSRQDEQYV.

The rearrangement uses TRBV24-1 and TRBJ2-5; D perhaps matches TRBD1 (8 bases). Per germline, CDR1 KGHDR and CDR2 SFDVKD. The germline V and J ends were trimmed by 7 bases and 1 base, with 18 bases remaining between them. CDR3 length: 16 amino acids. Here the CDR3 reads CATSKTGGGSQETQYF. The CDR3 DNA sequence: TGTGCCACCAGCAAAACAGGGGGGGGGAGCCAAGAGACCCAGTACTTC.

The chain employs TRBV5-4 and TRBJ1-1; the match to TRBD1 covers 8 bases. The CDR3 spans 16 residues. Germline lookup yields CDR1 SGHNT and CDR2 YYREEE (reference sequence). Germline trimming cut 0 bases from V and 0 bases from J; bases unmatched to any gene: 4. CDR3 protein: CASSLADRGVNTEAFF. The CDR3 DNA follows: TGTGCCAGCAGCTTGGCAGACAGGGGCGTGAACACTGAAGCTTTCTTT.

The chain combines TRBV2 with TRBJ1-5, with 7 bases matching TRBD1. The CDR3 covers 15 residues. CDR1 and CDR2 (germline): SNHLY, FYNNEI. V shed 7 bases, J shed 3 bases, and the junction held 9 bases outside the gene matches. The CDR3 here is CASTFDRAPNQPQHF. CDR3 in DNA: TGTGCCAGCACCTTCGACAGGGCACCCAATCAGCCCCAGCATTTT.

The chain employs TRBV10-3 and TRBJ2-5; 9 bases agree with TRBD2. The CDR3 has 16 residues. Germline V gene lookup returns CDR1 ENHRY and CDR2 SYGVKD. V shed 4 bases, J shed 1 base, and the junction held 7 bases outside the gene matches. CDR3 DNA: TGTGCCATCAGTGCAAGTAGCGGGAGAAGCCAAGAGACCCAGTACTTC. Amino acids: CAISASSGRSQETQYF.

V is TRBV10-3 and J is TRBJ2-5; 8 nucleotides match TRBD1. Unmatched junction bases numbered 11, after V lost 7 bases and J lost 4 bases. Germline CDR1 and CDR2: ENHRY and SYGVKD. The CDR3 totals 15 residues. The CDR3 nucleotides read TGTGCCATCACCCCAAGCGAGACAGGGGTAGAGACCCAGTACTTC. Encoded protein: CAITPSETGVETQYF.

The J gene is TRBJ2-2, the V gene TRBV7-2; D call uncertain. Germline V gives CDR1 SGHTA, CDR2 FQGNSA. The CDR3 is 14 residues long. Trimming shortened V by 2 bases and J by 1 base, and 5 bases separated the two germline ends. CDR3 protein: CASSLRMNTGELFF. The CDR3 DNA follows: TGTGCCAGCAGCTTACGTATGAACACCGGGGAGCTGTTTTTT.

The CDR3 DNA follows: TGTGCCTGGAACTCAGGGCGGCTATTGAACACTGAAGCTTTCTTT. This translates into CAWNSGRLLNTEAFF. The chain couples TRBV30 to TRBJ1-1; a weak D match, TRBD1 (5 bases). V was trimmed by 4 bases and J by 0 bases, leaving 15 bases between them. The CDR3 loop spans 15 amino acids. CDR1 is GTSNPN, CDR2 SVGIG, per germline (reference sequence).

The chain is built from TRBV5-4 and TRBJ1-1, with D unclear. Germline CDR1 is SGHNT and CDR2 is YYREEE (reference sequence). The CDR3 is 13 residues long. Trimming cost V 7 bases and J 6 bases, with 16 bases left between them. CDR3 in amino acids: CASADGVEAEAFF. For the CDR3, the DNA is TGTGCCAGCGCGGACGGGGTGGAGGCTGAAGCTTTCTTT.

The chain carries TRBV9 and TRBJ1-2; D not certain. CDR3 length: 14 amino acids. Trimming shortened V by 2 bases and J by 1 base, and 9 bases separated the two germline ends. Germline V gene sequence: CDR1 SGDLS, CDR2 YYNGEE. CDR3 protein: CASSVAGGNYGYTF. As DNA, the CDR3 is TGTGCCAGCAGCGTTGCGGGTGGTAACTATGGCTACACCTTC.

CDR3 region: CASSPRTGGESPLHF. CDR3 nucleotide sequence: TGTGCCAGCAGCCCTCGGACAGGGGGGGAGTCACCCCTCCACTTT. The J gene is TRBJ1-6, the V gene TRBV5-5; 10 nucleotides line up with TRBD1. Germline values: CDR1 SGHKS, CDR2 YYEKEE (reference sequence). V lost 4 bases and J lost 10; bases outside the gene matches: 8. CDR3 size: 15 residues.

J is TRBJ2-7 and V is TRBV19; a weak D match, TRBD1 (6 bases). Germline CDR1 LNHDA, CDR2 SQIVND (reference sequence). Trimming shortened V by 5 bases and J by 2 bases, and 13 bases separated the two germline ends. The CDR3 loop spans 14 amino acids. The DNA of the CDR3 is TGTGCCAGTAGTTTCGGGCAGGGGACCTACGAGCAGTACTTC. As protein: CASSFGQGTYEQYF. The entire variable domain, with the rest obtained from reference TRBV19 and TRBJ2-7, is as follows: DGGITQSPKYLFRKEGQNVTLSCEQNLNHDAMYWYRQDPGQGLRLIYYSQIVNDFQKGDIAEGYSVSREKKESFPLTVTSAQKNPTAFYLCASSFGQGTYEQYFGPGTRLTVT.

The V call is TRBV11-3, the J call TRBJ1-3; no firm D call. Trimming pared 0 bases from V and 0 bases from J, leaving 6 bases between. Germline CDR1 reads SGHNT; CDR2 reads YENEEA. This CDR3 is built from 15 residues. The CDR3 region is CASSLDGDSGNTIYF. The CDR3, as DNA: TGTGCCAGCAGCTTAGACGGAGACTCTGGAAACACCATATATTTT.

This clone was detected only a few times. The chain links TRBV2 to TRBJ2-3; 7 bases map to TRBD2. Trimming at V came to 3 bases and at J to 8 bases, leaving 8 bases not matched to a gene. Germline V CDR1 and CDR2: SNHLY, FYNNEI. This CDR3 has 14 amino acids. The chain's CDR3 is CASSDRTGGVTQYF. In DNA form, the CDR3 reads TGTGCCAGCAGTGATCGGACTGGGGGGGTTACGCAGTATTTT.

The V and J genes are TRBV5-4 and TRBJ2-2, with a tentative D call TRBD2 (5 bases). CDR3 size: 13 residues. Germline lookup yields CDR1 SGHNT and CDR2 YYREEE (reference sequence). The V end lost 5 bases, the J end lost 7 bases, and 12 bases lay between the germline ends. This CDR3 is CASSGRAGGELFF. The DNA for the CDR3 is TGTGCCAGCAGTGGGCGGGCCGGCGGGGAGCTGTTTTTT.

The DNA for the CDR3 is TGTGCCAGCAGCACGACTAGCGGGGGCAAGAATGAGCAGTTCTTC. Residues: CASSTTSGGKNEQFF. This chain uses TRBV5-4 with TRBJ2-1; TRBD2 aligns across 12 bases. The germline V gene encodes CDR1 SGHNT and CDR2 YYREEE (reference sequence). V lost 4 bases to trimming and J lost 7 bases; unmatched junction nucleotides: 6. The CDR3 covers 15 residues.

The gene calls are TRBV29-1 and TRBJ2-1; D remains ambiguous. V shed 6 bases and J shed 2 bases, with 2 bases lying between them. The CDR3 spans 10 residues. From germline, CDR1 is SQVTM and CDR2 ANQGSEA. CDR3 nucleotide sequence: TGCAGCGTCACCTACAATGAGCAGTTCTTC. Its translation is CSVTYNEQFF.